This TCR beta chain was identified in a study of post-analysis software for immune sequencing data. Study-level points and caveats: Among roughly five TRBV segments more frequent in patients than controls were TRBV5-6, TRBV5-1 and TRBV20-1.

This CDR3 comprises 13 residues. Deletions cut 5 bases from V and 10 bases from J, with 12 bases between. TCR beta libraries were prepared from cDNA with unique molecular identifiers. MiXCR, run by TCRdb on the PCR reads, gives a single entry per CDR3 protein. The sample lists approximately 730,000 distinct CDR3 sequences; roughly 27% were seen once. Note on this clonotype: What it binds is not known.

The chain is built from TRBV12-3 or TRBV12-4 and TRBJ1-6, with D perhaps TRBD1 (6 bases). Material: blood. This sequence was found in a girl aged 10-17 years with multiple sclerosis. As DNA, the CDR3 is TGTGCCAGCAGTCCAGGGGTAGAGTCACCCCTCCACTTT. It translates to CASSPGVESPLHF.